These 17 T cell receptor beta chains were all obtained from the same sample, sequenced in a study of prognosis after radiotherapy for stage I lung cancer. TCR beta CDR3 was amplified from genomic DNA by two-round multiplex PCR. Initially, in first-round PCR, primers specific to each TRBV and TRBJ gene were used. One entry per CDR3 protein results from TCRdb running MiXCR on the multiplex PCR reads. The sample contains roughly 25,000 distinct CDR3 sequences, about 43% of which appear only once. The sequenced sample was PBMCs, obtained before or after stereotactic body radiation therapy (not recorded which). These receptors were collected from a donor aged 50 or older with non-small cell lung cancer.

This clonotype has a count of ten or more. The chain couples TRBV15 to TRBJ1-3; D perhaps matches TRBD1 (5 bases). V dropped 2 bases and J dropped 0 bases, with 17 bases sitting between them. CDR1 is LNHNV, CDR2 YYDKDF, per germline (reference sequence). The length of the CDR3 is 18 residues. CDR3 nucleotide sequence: TGTGCCACCAGCAGAAAATTCAGGACAAGGGGCTCTGGAAACACCATATATTTT. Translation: CATSRKFRTRGSGNTIYF.

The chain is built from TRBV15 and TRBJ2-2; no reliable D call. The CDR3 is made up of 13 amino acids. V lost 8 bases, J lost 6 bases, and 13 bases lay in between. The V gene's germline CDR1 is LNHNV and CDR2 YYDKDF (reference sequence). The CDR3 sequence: CATESRMSGELFF. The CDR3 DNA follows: TGTGCCACCGAAAGTCGAATGTCCGGGGAGCTGTTTTTT.

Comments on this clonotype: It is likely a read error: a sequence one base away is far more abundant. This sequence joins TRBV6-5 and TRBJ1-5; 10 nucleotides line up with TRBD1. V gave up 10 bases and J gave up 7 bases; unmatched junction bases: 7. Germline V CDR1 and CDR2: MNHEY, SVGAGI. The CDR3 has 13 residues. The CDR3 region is CAIRLTGGQPQHF. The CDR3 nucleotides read TGTGCCATCAGGTTGACAGGGGGCCAGCCCCAGCATTTT.

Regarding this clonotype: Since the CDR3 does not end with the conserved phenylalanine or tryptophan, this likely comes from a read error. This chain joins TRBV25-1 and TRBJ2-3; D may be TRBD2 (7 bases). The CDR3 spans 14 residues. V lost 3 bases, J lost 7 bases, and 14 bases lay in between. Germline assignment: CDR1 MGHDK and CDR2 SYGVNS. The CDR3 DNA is TGTGCCAGCAGTGATGGGGGGGCGGGATATACGCAGTATCTT. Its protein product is CASSDGGAGYTQYL.

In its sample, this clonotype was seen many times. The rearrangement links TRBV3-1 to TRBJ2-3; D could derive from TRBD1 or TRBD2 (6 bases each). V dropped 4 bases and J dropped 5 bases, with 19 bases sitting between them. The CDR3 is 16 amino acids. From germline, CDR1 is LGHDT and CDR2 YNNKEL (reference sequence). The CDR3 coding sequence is TGTGCCAGCAGCCGGTGGGGGGCGCTTCGGGGAGATACGCAGTATTTT. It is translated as CASSRWGALRGDTQYF.

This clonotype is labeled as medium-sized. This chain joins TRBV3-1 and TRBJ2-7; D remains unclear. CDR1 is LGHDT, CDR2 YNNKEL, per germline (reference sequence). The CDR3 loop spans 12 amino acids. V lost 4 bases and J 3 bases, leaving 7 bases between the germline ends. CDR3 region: CASSRNVYEQYF. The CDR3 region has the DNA TGTGCCAGCAGCCGGAATGTCTACGAGCAGTACTTC.

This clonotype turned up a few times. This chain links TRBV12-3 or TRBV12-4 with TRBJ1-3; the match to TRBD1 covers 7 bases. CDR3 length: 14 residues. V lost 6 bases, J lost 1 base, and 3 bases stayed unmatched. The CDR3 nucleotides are TGTGCCAGCAGCCCGACAGGGTCTGGAAACACCATATATTTT. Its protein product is CASSPTGSGNTIYF.

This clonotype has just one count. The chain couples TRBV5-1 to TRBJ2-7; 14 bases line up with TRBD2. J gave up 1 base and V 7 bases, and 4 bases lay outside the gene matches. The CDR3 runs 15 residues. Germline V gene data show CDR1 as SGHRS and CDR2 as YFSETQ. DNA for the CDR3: TGCGCCAGCGGGACTAGCGGGAGTTTTTCCTACGAGCAGTACTTC. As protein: CASGTSGSFSYEQYF. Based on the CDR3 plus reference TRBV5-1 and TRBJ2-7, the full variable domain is KAGVTQTPRYLIKTRGQQVTLSCSPISGHRSVSWYQQTPGQGLQFLFEYFSETQRNKGNFPGRFSGRQFSNSRSEMNVSTLELGDSALYLCASGTSGSFSYEQYFGPGTRLTVT.

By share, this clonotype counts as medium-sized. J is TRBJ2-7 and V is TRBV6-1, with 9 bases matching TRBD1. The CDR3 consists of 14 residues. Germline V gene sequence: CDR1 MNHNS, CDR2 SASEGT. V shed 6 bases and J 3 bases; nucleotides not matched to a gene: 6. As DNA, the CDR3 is TGTGCCAGCAGCCGCGAGGGACAGGGCTACGAGCAGTACTTC. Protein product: CASSREGQGYEQYF.

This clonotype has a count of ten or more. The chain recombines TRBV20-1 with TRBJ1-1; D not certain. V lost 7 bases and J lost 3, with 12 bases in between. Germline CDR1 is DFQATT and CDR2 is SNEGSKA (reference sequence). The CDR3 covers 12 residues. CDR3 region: CSVFGEDTEAFF. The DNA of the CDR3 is TGCAGTGTATTTGGGGAGGACACTGAAGCTTTCTTT.

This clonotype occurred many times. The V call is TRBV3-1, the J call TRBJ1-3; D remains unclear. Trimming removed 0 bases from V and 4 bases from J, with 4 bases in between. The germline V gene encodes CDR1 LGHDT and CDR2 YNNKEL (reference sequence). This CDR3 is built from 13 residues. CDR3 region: CASSQDPGNTIYF. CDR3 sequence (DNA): TGTGCCAGCAGCCAAGATCCGGGAAACACCATATATTTT.

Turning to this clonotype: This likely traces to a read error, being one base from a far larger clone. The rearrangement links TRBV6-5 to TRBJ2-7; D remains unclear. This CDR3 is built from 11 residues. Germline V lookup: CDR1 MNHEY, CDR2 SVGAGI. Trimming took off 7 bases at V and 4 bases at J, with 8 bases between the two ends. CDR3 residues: CASTVSYEQYF. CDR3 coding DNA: TGTGCCAGCACTGTCTCGTACGAGCAGTACTTC.

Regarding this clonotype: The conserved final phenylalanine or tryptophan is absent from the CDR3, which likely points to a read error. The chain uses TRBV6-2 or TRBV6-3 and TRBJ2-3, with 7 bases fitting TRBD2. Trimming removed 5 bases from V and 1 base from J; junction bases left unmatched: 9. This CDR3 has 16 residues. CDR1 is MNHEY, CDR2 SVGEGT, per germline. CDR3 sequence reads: CASSRLLAWGTDTQYL. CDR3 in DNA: TGTGCCAGCAGTCGCTTACTAGCGTGGGGCACAGATACGCAGTATCTT.

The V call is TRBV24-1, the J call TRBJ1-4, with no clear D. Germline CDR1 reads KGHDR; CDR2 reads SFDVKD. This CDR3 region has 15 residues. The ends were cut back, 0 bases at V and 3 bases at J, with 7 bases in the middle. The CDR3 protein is CATSDLAGSNEKLFF. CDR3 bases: TGTGCCACCAGTGATTTGGCGGGGTCTAATGAAAAACTGTTTTTT.

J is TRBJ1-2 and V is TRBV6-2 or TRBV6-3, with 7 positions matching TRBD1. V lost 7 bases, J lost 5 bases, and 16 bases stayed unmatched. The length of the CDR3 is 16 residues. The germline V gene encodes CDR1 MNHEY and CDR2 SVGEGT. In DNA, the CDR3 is TGTGCCAGCATTGGCGGCTCTGGGGGACAGTCTTATGGCTACACCTTC. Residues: CASIGGSGGQSYGYTF.

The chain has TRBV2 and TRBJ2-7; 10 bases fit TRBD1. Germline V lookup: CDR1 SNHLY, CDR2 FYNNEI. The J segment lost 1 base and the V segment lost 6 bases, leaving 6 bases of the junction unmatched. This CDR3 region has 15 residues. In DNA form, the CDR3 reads TGTGCCAGCAGCGCGGACAGGGGGGGTTCCTACGAGCAGTACTTC. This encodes CASSADRGGSYEQYF.

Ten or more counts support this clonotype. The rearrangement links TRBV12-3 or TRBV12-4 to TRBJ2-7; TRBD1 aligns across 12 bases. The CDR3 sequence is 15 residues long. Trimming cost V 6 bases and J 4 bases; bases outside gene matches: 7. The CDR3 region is CASSQGQGASYEQYF. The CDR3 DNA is TGTGCCAGCAGCCAGGGACAGGGGGCGAGTTACGAGCAGTACTTC.